These T cell receptor beta chains were read from a single sample in a study of shared clonotypes between healthy human individuals. The repertoire was sequenced with immunoSEQ multiplex PCR; TCRdb's copy has only in-frame clones and lacks some. The sample holds some 2.1 million clones, just under 95% seen once. Sequencing was done on a sample of naive CD8+ T cells from PBMCs. These receptor sequences come from a man between 18 and 29 years old in good health. Some clones in this sample may be carry-over from other donors' samples. Both conserved end residues are trimmed from each CDR3. Fields, in order: V gene, clone size, CDR3 protein. Size tells how often a clone was seen (once, few, many) or the class of an expanded clone, and some rows leave it out.

>TRBV4-3|-
ASSQDLVDTLGTEAF
>TRBV7-2|-
ASSPRTRNEQF
>TRBV9|once
ASSAQGGRTGELF
>TRBV2|-
ASRGGWGHQETQY
>TRBV19|-
ASSIGGQVTGELF
>TRBV29-1|-
SVDLGGALGYT
>TRBV28|-
ASSLDRVYEQY
>TRBV5-1|-
ASSLAALGQGLYEQY
>TRBV27|-
ASGSPRTGPGQPQH
>TRBV4-1|-
ASSQEGLGDRSYEQY
>TRBV27|-
ASSPSRLVATTDTQY
>TRBV28|-
ASSFMTDGGNEQY
>TRBV28|-
ASSFPPPTESSGNTIY
>TRBV29-1|-
SVRDNSYEQY
>TRBV6-6|-
ASASLGEQY
>TRBV19|-
ASSTPGGPTYEQY
>TRBV27|once
ASKWGGGNSPLH
>TRBV11-2|-
ASSLGTSGSWEQY
>TRBV28|-
ASSQKREAADEQF
>TRBV28|-
ASSWTGMLEDTQY
>TRBV7-6|once
ASSRTLEGLFGYT
>TRBV11-3|-
ASSLPRGPGNEKLF
>TRBV7-8|-
ASSLGGHPESETQY